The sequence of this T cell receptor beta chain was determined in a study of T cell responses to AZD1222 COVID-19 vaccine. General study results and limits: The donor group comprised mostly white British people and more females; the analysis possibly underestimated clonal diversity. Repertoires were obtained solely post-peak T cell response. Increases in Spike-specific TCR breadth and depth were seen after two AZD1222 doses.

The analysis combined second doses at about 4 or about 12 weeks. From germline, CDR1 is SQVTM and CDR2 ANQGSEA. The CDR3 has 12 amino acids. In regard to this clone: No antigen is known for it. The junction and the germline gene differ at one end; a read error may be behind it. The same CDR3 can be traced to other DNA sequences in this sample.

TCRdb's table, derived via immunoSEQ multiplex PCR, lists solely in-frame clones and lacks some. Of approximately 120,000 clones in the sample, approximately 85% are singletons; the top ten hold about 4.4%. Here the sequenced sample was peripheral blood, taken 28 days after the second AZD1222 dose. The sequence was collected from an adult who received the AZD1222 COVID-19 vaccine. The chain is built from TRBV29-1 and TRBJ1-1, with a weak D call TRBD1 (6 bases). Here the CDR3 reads CSGGLMNTEAFF. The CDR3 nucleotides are TGCAGCGGGGGGCTTATGAACACGGAAGCTTTCTTT.